The rows below give T cell receptor beta chains drawn from one sample of a study of blood T cell repertoires in COVID-19. TCRdb keeps only in-frame clones here, not all; method: immunoSEQ multiplex PCR. The sample has fewer than 350,000 clones; around 85% are singletons. The source material was PBMCs or T cells enriched from blood (not recorded which). Receptors originate from a woman aged 40 to 50 with acute COVID-19. Each CDR3 is given without its conserved first and last residue.

TRBV2,14,TRBJ1-5,ASSGIGGISNQPQH
TRBV7-3,11,TRBJ1-1,ASSPGRGTEAF
TRBV7-9,10,TRBJ1-1,ASSLGPFEAF
TRBV5-1,12,TRBJ1-1,ASSLAAVNTEAF
TRBV4-2,13,TRBJ1-2,ASSQEAGPNYGYT
TRBV2,12,TRBJ2-1,ASSSSAAYNEQF
TRBV7-3,13,TRBJ1-1,ASSPQGRGLTEAF
TRBV29-1,12,TRBJ2-5,SVEVVSVKETQY
TRBV6-5,12,TRBJ1-1,ATAPLLGDRGAF
TRBV7-9,11,TRBJ2-1,ASSLDWRREQF
TRBV11-2,14,TRBJ2-2,ASSLGPGINTGELF
TRBV12-3/TRBV12-4,11,TRBJ2-7,ASSRQFSYEQY
TRBV18,13,TRBJ1-2,ASSLYRAGVDGYT
TRBV2,15,TRBJ2-2,ASSEAAKTSGSGELF
TRBV5-1,12,TRBJ2-1,ASAPGLPYNEQF
TRBV15,14,TRBJ2-1,ATSKGSAGAYNEQF
TRBV4-1,13,TRBJ1-5,ASSQEDRPNQPQH
TRBV18,11,TRBJ1-3,ASSSGSGNTIY
TRBV28,14,TRBJ1-5,ASSLGHTFSNQPQH
TRBV3-1/TRBV3-2,14,TRBJ1-2,ASSRGQGNANYGYT
TRBV19,12,TRBJ2-3,ASSIRLAGDTQY
TRBV19,10,TRBJ1-2,ASSTRGYGYT
TRBV6-5,11,TRBJ2-7,AIADRNSYEQY
TRBV7-2,14,TRBJ2-1,ASSPGFGGGYNEQF
TRBV6-5,13,TRBJ1-5,ASSYSMDRLQPQH
TRBV3-1/TRBV3-2,15,TRBJ2-7,ASSPTGTRGTSYEQY
TRBV3-1/TRBV3-2,12,TRBJ2-1,ASSQGDRNGEQF
TRBV13,14,TRBJ1-2,ASSPVKFLDYYGYT
TRBV9,12,TRBJ2-6,ASSEEAGANVLT
TRBV28,10,TRBJ2-7,ASSLFLYEQY
TRBV12-3/TRBV12-4,11,TRBJ2-5,ASSLRGRETQY
TRBV19,13,TRBJ2-1,ASREQGSPSNEQF
TRBV2,15,TRBJ2-1,ASSVSARLSSYNEQF
TRBV27,12,TRBJ2-7,ASSYRTGPYEQY
TRBV28,13,TRBJ1-5,ASREPGQVLQPQH
TRBV7-2,13,TRBJ1-5,ASSPEAGPLQPQH
TRBV29-1,8,TRBJ2-5,SVLSGTQY
TRBV19,12,TRBJ1-1,ASSTGTGLAEAF
TRBV19,12,TRBJ2-7,ASSTGTGSGEQY
TRBV10-3,13,TRBJ2-5,AIRGQGRAGETQY
TRBV27,9,TRBJ2-7,ASRREGEQY
TRBV7-9,11,TRBJ1-1,ASSREGNTEAF
TRBV9,10,TRBJ1-1,ASSAGTGEAF
TRBV9,13,TRBJ1-2,ASSVATRQMYGYT
TRBV28,17,TRBJ1-5,ASSLSTAGTMGINQPQH
TRBV5-8,13,TRBJ1-5,ASSSWTGRGQPQH
TRBV7-2,13,TRBJ1-3,ASSFYHSSGNTIY
TRBV3-1/TRBV3-2,11,TRBJ2-7,ASSLETGSQQY
TRBV19,15,TRBJ1-1,ASSKIPRQGGDTEAF
TRBV20-1,13,TRBJ2-5,SASYGRMGQETQY
TRBV28,9,TRBJ2-7,ASSFLYEQY
TRBV5-5,13,TRBJ2-3,ASSLGASGTDTQY
TRBV5-6,13,TRBJ1-3,ASSKRTTSGNTIY
TRBV5-4,13,TRBJ2-1,ASSLDRPGVNEQF
TRBV28,13,TRBJ1-5,ASQPPRVGGQPQH
TRBV9,15,TRBJ2-1,ASSVDGGSNSDNEQF
TRBV16,11,TRBJ1-4,ASRDRNNEKLF
TRBV2,13,TRBJ2-7,ASSAAGGKGYEQY
TRBV6-4,15,TRBJ2-3,ASRSPGLGGGSDTQY